This TCR beta chain originates from a study of blood T cell repertoires in COVID-19. The repertoire was sequenced with immunoSEQ multiplex PCR; TCRdb's copy has only in-frame clones and lacks some. The sample includes fewer than 350,000 clones, approximately 81% seen only once; the top ten take 1.9%. Trimming stripped 2 bases from V and 0 bases from J, with 6 bases between. CDR1 and CDR2 from the germline V gene are SGDLS and YYNGEE. This CDR3 region has 14 residues. The source material was PBMCs or T cells enriched from blood (not recorded which). The TCR sequence derives from a woman aged 25 to 39 who had been exposed to COVID-19. The chain joins TRBV9 to TRBJ2-1; D is uncertain. The CDR3 spells CASSVASSYNEQFF. In DNA form, the CDR3 reads TGTGCCAGCAGCGTGGCCAGCTCCTACAATGAGCAGTTCTTC.